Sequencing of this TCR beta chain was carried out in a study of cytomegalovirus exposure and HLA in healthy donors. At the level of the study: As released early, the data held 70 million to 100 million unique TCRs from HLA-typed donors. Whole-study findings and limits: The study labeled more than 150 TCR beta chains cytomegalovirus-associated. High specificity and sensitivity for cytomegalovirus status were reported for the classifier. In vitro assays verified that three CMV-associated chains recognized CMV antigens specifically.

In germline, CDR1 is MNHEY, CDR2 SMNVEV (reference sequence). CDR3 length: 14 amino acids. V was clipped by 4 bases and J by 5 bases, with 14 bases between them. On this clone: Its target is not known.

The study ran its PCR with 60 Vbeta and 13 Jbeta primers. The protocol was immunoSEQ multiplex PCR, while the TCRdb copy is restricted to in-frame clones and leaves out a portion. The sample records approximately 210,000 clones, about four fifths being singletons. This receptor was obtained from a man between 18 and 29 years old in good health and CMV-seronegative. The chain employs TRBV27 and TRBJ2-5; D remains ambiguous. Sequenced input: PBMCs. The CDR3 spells CASSSQGFGETQYF. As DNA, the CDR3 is TGTGCCAGCAGTTCGCAAGGCTTCGGGGAGACCCAGTACTTC.